This T cell receptor beta chain was identified in a study of T cell changes during pregnancy in multiple sclerosis. There are 15 residues in the CDR3. Germline V CDR1 and CDR2: SGHNT, YENEEA. The V and J ends lost 3 bases and 4 bases, in that order; junction bases with no gene match: 3. The table came from immunoSEQ multiplex PCR; TCRdb's copy has only in-frame clones and leaves some out. The sample has 60,000 to 75,000 clones, roughly 90% seen once. The chain joins TRBV11-3 to TRBJ2-1, with TRBD2 identical over 10 bases. Sequenced material: peripheral blood, taken in the second trimester of pregnancy. This clonotype was sampled from a female donor with multiple sclerosis, enrolled in a pregnancy study. CDR3 in DNA: TGTGCCAGCAGCTTTAGCGGGGGGCCGTACAATGAGCAGTTCTTC. This encodes CASSFSGGPYNEQFF.